The next 22 T cell receptor beta chains were all read from a single sample in a study of blood T cells in healthy people across ages. A second PCR, run for roughly 6 to 11 cycles, used a sample-barcoded 5' primer plus a J-beta primer mix. TCRdb analysed the 5' RACE reads with MiXCR anew, one entry per CDR3 protein. The table shows approximately 680,000 distinct CDR3 sequences, with about 32% occurring only once. The sequenced sample was blood. Source of these receptors: a woman older than 75 in good health.

A few counts support this clonotype. This may be a read error, as it is one base from a much larger clone. The gene calls are TRBV5-1 and TRBJ2-1, with D possibly TRBD1 on 7 matching bases. The J call may be incorrect, as the DNA end agrees better with TRBJ2-7. Germline V gene lookup returns CDR1 SGHRS and CDR2 YFSETQ. This CDR3 has 15 amino acids. The CDR3 DNA reads TGCGCCAGCAGCGTCCGGGTCCAGGGGGGCAATGAGCAGTACTTC. Protein sequence: CASSVRVQGGNEQYF.

In this sample, this clonotype turned up a few times. The chain links TRBV12-3 or TRBV12-4 to TRBJ2-3; D call uncertain. V lost 1 base, J lost 15 bases, and 20 bases lay in between. This CDR3 contains 14 residues. The CDR3 is CASSLGVRADTEYF. DNA of the CDR3: TGTGCCAGCAGTTTAGGAGTGAGAGCAGATACGGAATATTTT.

This sequence joins TRBV2 and TRBJ2-5; D unclear. This CDR3 spans 12 amino acids. CDR1 is SNHLY, CDR2 FYNNEI, per germline. V was clipped by 8 bases and J by 0 bases, with 7 bases between them. The CDR3 loop is CASVGHQETQYF. CDR3 in DNA: TGTGCCAGCGTCGGACACCAAGAGACCCAGTACTTC.

This clonotype was found a few times. The chain joins TRBV24-1 to TRBJ2-3; 10 bases are shared with TRBD2. CDR3 length equals 16 residues. V shed 3 bases and J 7 bases; nucleotides not matched to a gene: 9. Germline V lookup: CDR1 KGHDR, CDR2 SFDVKD. CDR3 sequence (DNA): TGTGCCACCAGTGATGGTAGCGGGGGGACACAAAATACGCAGTATTTT. This codes for CATSDGSGGTQNTQYF.

This clonotype was seen a few times. The genes are TRBV6-6 and TRBJ1-2; TRBD1 matches at 8 bases. The junction had 6 bases not matched to a gene; V was cut back by 1 base and J by 5 bases. From germline, CDR1 is MNHNY and CDR2 SVGAGI (reference sequence). This CDR3 is 15 amino acids long. CDR3 region: CASSYFQGAEYGYTF. The CDR3 nucleotides read TGTGCCAGCAGTTACTTCCAGGGGGCTGAGTATGGCTACACCTTC.

The chain uses TRBV20-1 and TRBJ2-3; perhaps TRBD2 as D (5 bases). This CDR3 comprises 14 residues. Germline values: CDR1 DFQATT, CDR2 SNEGSKA (reference sequence). Trimming left V 3 bases short and J 6 bases short, with 16 bases between. DNA of the CDR3: TGCAGTGCTAGGGACGGGGTGGAGGTGGATACGCAGTATTTT. Translated: CSARDGVEVDTQYF.

This clonotype has only a few counts. A much bigger clone sits one base away, suggesting this may be a read error. The chain is built from TRBV7-6 and TRBJ2-1, with D possibly matching TRBD2 (5 bases). The J call may not be correct, given that the DNA end is closer to TRBJ2-7. The CDR3 is made up of 15 amino acids. CDR1 is SGHVS and CDR2 is FNYEAQ in the germline V gene. The CDR3 bases are TGTGCCAGCAGACTACGGGGTACCTCCTACAATGAGCAGTACTTC. Translating gives CASRLRGTSYNEQYF.

This clonotype was observed many times. This chain joins TRBV5-6 and TRBJ1-1, with D unclear. CDR1 and CDR2 (germline): SGHDT, YYEEEE. Trimming pared 3 bases from V and 1 base from J, leaving 7 bases between. This CDR3 is 13 amino acids long. The CDR3 is CASSSDTNTEAFF. The CDR3 DNA is TGTGCCAGCAGCTCCGACACGAACACTGAAGCTTTCTTT.

This clonotype was detected many times. The chain has TRBV7-9 and TRBJ2-3; 9 nucleotides line up with TRBD1. The CDR3 length is 18 residues. Germline V CDR1 and CDR2: SEHNR, FQNEAQ (reference sequence). The V segment lost 6 bases and the J segment 0 bases; nucleotides outside the gene matches: 13. Here the CDR3 reads CASRADRGRAGSTDTQYF. In DNA, the CDR3 is TGTGCCAGCAGGGCGGACAGGGGCCGAGCGGGAAGCACAGATACGCAGTATTTT.

The chain has TRBV5-1 and TRBJ1-1; 9 nucleotides match TRBD1. V shed 4 bases and J 2 bases; nucleotides not matched to a gene: 9. The CDR3 covers 16 residues. CDR1 SGHRS and CDR2 YFSETQ come from the germline V gene. For the CDR3, the DNA is TGCGCCAGCAGCGCGGCGGGACAGGGTCCTAACACTGAAGCTTTCTTT. Its translation is CASSAAGQGPNTEAFF.

This clonotype was observed a handful of times. One end of the junction fails to match germline, which may point to a read error. V usage is TRBV7-7 and J usage is TRBJ2-5; 8 bases map to TRBD2. CDR1 and CDR2 (germline): SSHAT, FNYEAQ (reference sequence). The CDR3 totals 18 residues. CDR3 sequence: CASSLAPRLAKSQETQYF. The CDR3 DNA sequence: TGTGCTAGCAGCTTAGCGCCCCGACTAGCGAAAAGCCAAGAGACCCAGTACTTC.

This clonotype was counted many times. This sequence joins TRBV3-1 and TRBJ2-3, with D perhaps TRBD1 (6 bases). The CDR3 totals 13 residues. Germline CDR1 is LGHDT and CDR2 is YNNKEL (reference sequence). The V and J ends lost 4 bases and 4 bases respectively, with 9 bases between them. CDR3 sequence reads: CASSLKGADTQYF. As DNA, the CDR3 is TGTGCCAGCAGCCTTAAGGGGGCAGATACGCAGTATTTT.

On this clonotype: Since a much larger clone is just one base distant, this may be a read error. The chain carries TRBV6-6 and TRBJ2-7; TRBD1 might be the D (5 bases). Trimming took 8 bases from V and 0 from J, leaving 17 bases between them. Germline V gene sequence: CDR1 MNHNY, CDR2 SVGAGI (reference sequence). The CDR3 is 15 amino acids. The CDR3 loop reads CASGLTGPSSYEQYF. In nucleotides, the CDR3 is TGTGCCAGCGGCCTAACAGGCCCCAGCTCCTACGAGCAGTACTTC.

In regard to this clonotype: A much larger clone lies a single base off, so this may be a read error. The chain recombines TRBV11-2 with TRBJ1-1, with D perhaps TRBD1 (6 bases). CDR3 length equals 15 residues. V was trimmed by 0 bases and J by 4 bases, leaving 12 bases between them. In germline, CDR1 is SGHAT, CDR2 FQNNGV. CDR3 DNA: TGTGCCAGCAGCTTAGATATTAGGGGGAGCACTGAAGCTTTCTTT. It specifies CASSLDIRGSTEAFF.

This clonotype showed up just once. V usage is TRBV29-1 and J usage is TRBJ1-1; 7 nucleotides match TRBD1. V lost 3 bases and J lost 1; bases outside the gene matches: 2. The CDR3 covers 13 residues. Per germline, CDR1 SQVTM and CDR2 ANQGSEA. CDR3 in amino acids: CSVDQGGNTEAFF. CDR3 sequence (DNA): TGCAGCGTTGACCAGGGGGGGAACACTGAAGCTTTCTTT.

This clonotype was recorded once. The genes are TRBV29-1 and TRBJ2-3; 7 bases fit TRBD2. The CDR3 length is 15 residues. In germline, CDR1 is SQVTM, CDR2 ANQGSEA. V lost 2 bases to trimming and J lost 0 bases; unmatched junction nucleotides: 5. As DNA, the CDR3 is TGCAGCGTTGAACGATTAGCGGGCAGCACAGATACGCAGTATTTT. Translated, it gives CSVERLAGSTDTQYF.

This clonotype was picked up a small number of times. V gene TRBV9 combines with J gene TRBJ1-5; the D gene is possibly TRBD1 (6 bases). CDR3 length: 16 residues. Germline V gene lookup returns CDR1 SGDLS and CDR2 YYNGEE. V dropped 3 bases and J dropped 3 bases, with 16 bases sitting between them. The CDR3: CASSAGTTTTNQPQHF. The CDR3 bases are TGTGCCAGCAGCGCGGGGACAACCACTACCAATCAGCCCCAGCATTTT.

This clonotype was observed at least ten times. J is TRBJ2-3 and V is TRBV9; TRBD1 is a possible D gene (7 bases). V lost 3 bases, J lost 5 bases, and 16 bases lay in between. Germline CDR1 and CDR2: SGDLS and YYNGEE. The CDR3 is 15 residues long. DNA of the CDR3: TGTGCCAGCAGCGAACAGGGGCGGAGGGGAGATACGCAGTATTTT. It translates to CASSEQGRRGDTQYF.

The gene calls are TRBV7-9 and TRBJ2-3; 8 bases are a match to TRBD1. After removal of 5 bases from V and 3 bases from J, the junction contained 13 bases not matched to a gene. This CDR3 is 17 amino acids long. Germline CDR1 SEHNR, CDR2 FQNEAQ (reference sequence). The CDR3 DNA follows: TGTGCCAGCAGCCCTATTCCTTTCCGGACAGGGACAGATACGCAGTATTTT. Protein product: CASSPIPFRTGTDTQYF.

This sequence joins TRBV20-1 and TRBJ2-7; no clear D gene. Germline V gene data show CDR1 as DFQATT and CDR2 as SNEGSKA (reference sequence). Between the trimmed V and J ends, which lost 0 bases and 0 bases, there was a span of 9 bases. The CDR3 is 14 amino acids. CDR3 protein: CSAREFGFSYEQYF. CDR3 in DNA: TGCAGTGCTAGAGAGTTCGGGTTCTCCTACGAGCAGTACTTC.

With regard to this clonotype: This sequence may be a read error, since a much larger clone differs from it by one base. The gene calls are TRBV7-9 and TRBJ1-2; 9 bases align to TRBD1. Germline CDR1 is SEHNR and CDR2 is FQNEAQ (reference sequence). Unmatched junction bases numbered 14, after V lost 5 bases and J lost 7 bases. CDR3 length equals 16 residues. CDR3 bases: TGTGCCAGCAGCGCTATTCCGGGACAGGGATGTGGTGGCTACACCTTC. Amino acid sequence: CASSAIPGQGCGGYTF.

V usage is TRBV7-2 and J usage is TRBJ2-3; 9 bases map to TRBD2. The junction had 4 bases not matched to a gene; V was cut back by 6 bases and J by 3 bases. CDR3 size: 14 residues. Germline assignment: CDR1 SGHTA and CDR2 FQGNSA. CDR3 nucleotides: TGTGCCAGCAGGAGCGGGAGGTCAACAGATACGCAGTATTTT. Its protein is CASRSGRSTDTQYF.